This TCR beta chain was documented in a study of CD4 T cells in relation to SARS-CoV-2 and coronaviruses. Regarding the study as a whole: Each donor contributed either pre-pandemic or post-infection samples, not both.

CD4+ T cells from unexposed donors were obtained before the COVID-19 pandemic (2011-2018). CD4+ T cells were isolated from the cells after about 11 days of culture. As cell numbers allowed, unexposed-donor CD4+ T cells faced SARS-CoV-2 S/N and four cold-coronavirus spikes. This CDR3 has 12 amino acids. Germline V CDR1 and CDR2: SNHLY, FYNNEI. The V gene lost 6 bases and the J gene lost 4 bases, with 10 bases spanning the gap. On this clone itself: Its antigen remains unknown.

Sequencing was performed with immunoSEQ multiplex PCR; in TCRdb, only in-frame clones are kept and a portion is missing. This sample yields around 25,000 clones, of which 76% are seen a single time; 29% belongs to the top ten. The sequenced sample was CD4+ T cells from PBMCs, cultured in vitro. The clonotype comes from a human donor in good health. V gene TRBV2 combines with J gene TRBJ2-7; no firm D call. The CDR3 DNA reads as TGTGCCAGCAGGACCGACGGATACGAGCAGTACTTC. Encoded protein: CASRTDGYEQYF.